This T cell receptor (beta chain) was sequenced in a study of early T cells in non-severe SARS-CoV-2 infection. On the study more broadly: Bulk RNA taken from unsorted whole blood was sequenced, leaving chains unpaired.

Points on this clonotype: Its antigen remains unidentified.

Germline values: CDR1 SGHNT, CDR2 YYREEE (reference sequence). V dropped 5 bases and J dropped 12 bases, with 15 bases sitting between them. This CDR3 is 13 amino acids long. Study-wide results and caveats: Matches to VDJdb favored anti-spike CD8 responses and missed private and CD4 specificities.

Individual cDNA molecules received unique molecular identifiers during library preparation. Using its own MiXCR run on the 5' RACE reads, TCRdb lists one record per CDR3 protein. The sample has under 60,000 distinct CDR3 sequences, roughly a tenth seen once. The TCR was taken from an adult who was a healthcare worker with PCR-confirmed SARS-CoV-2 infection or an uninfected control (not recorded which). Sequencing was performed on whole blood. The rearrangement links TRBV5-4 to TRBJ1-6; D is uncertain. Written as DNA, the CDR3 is TGTGCCAGCAGTTCGGCGCAATACCAACCCCTCCACTTT. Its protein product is CASSSAQYQPLHF.